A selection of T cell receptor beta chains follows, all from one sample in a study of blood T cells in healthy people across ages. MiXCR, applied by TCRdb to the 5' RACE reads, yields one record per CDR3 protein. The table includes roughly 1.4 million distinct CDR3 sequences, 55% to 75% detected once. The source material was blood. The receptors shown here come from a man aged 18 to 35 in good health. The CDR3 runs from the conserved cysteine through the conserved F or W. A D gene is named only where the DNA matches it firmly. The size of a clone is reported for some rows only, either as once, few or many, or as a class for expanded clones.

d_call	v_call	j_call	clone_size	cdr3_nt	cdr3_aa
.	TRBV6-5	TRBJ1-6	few	TGTGCCAGCAGCAAAGGGGGGCAACCCTATAATTCACCCCTCCACTTT	CASSKGGQPYNSPLHF
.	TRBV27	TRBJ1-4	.	TGTGCCAGCAGTGTAAACACAGGTCCTGGGGAAAAACTGTTTTTT	CASSVNTGPGEKLFF
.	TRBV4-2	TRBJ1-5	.	TGTGCCAGCAGCCTCGGACATCTACAGTCCCGAAGTCAGCCCCAGCATTTT	CASSLGHLQSRSQPQHF
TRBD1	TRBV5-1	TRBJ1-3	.	TGCGCCAGCAGCTGGGACAGGGGCTCTGGAAACACCATATATTTT	CASSWDRGSGNTIYF
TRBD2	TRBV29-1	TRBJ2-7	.	TGCAGCGTTACTAGCGAATACTACAATGAGCAGTACTTC	CSVTSEYYNEQYF
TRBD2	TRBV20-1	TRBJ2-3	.	TGCAGTGCTAGGTCATCACAACTAGCGGGGGGGACAGATACGCAGTATTTT	CSARSSQLAGGTDTQYF
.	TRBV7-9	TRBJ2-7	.	TGTGCCAGCAGCTTCGAGCTAGGTTACGAGCAGTACTTC	CASSFELGYEQYF
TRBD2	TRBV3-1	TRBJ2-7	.	TGTGCCAGCAGCCAAGCACTAGCGGGAGACTACGAGCAGTACTTC	CASSQALAGDYEQYF
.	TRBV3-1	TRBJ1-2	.	TGTGCCAGCAGCCAAGAGGGCCAGTCTAACTATGGCTACACCTTC	CASSQEGQSNYGYTF
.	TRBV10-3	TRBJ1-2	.	TGTGCCATCGCCTCGGACGGCTATGGCTACACCTTC	CAIASDGYGYTF
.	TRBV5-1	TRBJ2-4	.	TGCGCCAGCAGCCACGACGGGAGTGGCAAAAACAGTCAGTACTTC	CASSHDGSGKNSQYF
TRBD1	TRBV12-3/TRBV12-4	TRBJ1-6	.	TGTGCCGGCAGCCCTGAGGACAGGGGTGTCCGGACCCTCCACTTT	CAGSPEDRGVRTLHF
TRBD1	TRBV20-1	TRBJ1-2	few	TGCAGTGCTAGGACCCCGGACAGGGGTTACTATGGCTACACCTTC	CSARTPDRGYYGYTF
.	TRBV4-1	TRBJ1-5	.	TGCGCCAGCAGCCCCGTCGGTGGGGGTGGTCAGCCCCAGCATTTT	CASSPVGGGGQPQHF
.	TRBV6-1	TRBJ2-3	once	TGTGCCAGCAGTGAAGCGAAGGTTCAAGGGAATGCAGATACGCAGTATTTT	CASSEAKVQGNADTQYF
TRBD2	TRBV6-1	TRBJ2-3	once	TGTGCCAGCAGTGCGGCGGGGGGGCCTCAAGATACGCAGTATTTT	CASSAAGGPQDTQYF
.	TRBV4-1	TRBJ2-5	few	TGCGCCAGCAGCCAAGATATGCAACAGACCCAGTACTTC	CASSQDMQQTQYF
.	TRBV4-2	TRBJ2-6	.	TGTGCCAGCAGCTCAACTATGTCTGGGGCCAACGTCCTGACTTTC	CASSSTMSGANVLTF
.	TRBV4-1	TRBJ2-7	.	TGCGCCAGCAGCCAAGTCCTCTTGGCAGGGGGGGACTACGAGCAGTACTTC	CASSQVLLAGGDYEQYF
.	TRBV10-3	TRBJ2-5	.	TGTGCCATCAGTGCGGGGCCAGAGACCCAGTACTTC	CAISAGPETQYF
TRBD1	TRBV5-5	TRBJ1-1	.	TGTGCCAGCAGCACTTCAGGGGGTCCCGCTGTCGCCACTGAAGCTTTCTTT	CASSTSGGPAVATEAFF
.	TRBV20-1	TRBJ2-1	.	TGCAGTGCTAACGGGGGTGGCGGGTACAACTACAATGAGCAGTTCTTC	CSANGGGGYNYNEQFF
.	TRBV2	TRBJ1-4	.	TGTGCCACCTCGAGAGGGGTCAATGAAAAACTGTTTTTT	CATSRGVNEKLFF
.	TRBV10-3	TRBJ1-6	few	TGTGCCATCAGTGAGTCAGAAGGGAGTTCACCCCTCCACTTT	CAISESEGSSPLHF
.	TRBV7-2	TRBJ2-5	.	TGTGCCAGCAGCGTTCCGCCCCTCGTCCAAGAGACCCAGTACTTC	CASSVPPLVQETQYF
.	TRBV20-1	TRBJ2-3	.	TGCAGTGCGGTCGACCCCGGGGGAGATACGCAGTATTTT	CSAVDPGGDTQYF